The entry below gives a single TCR beta chain sequence along with its context. Sample time point: pre-treatment sample, taken before nivolumab and TIL therapy. Most excised metastases sampled were pleural nodules or supraclavicular lymph nodes. The data were taken from a study of TIL therapy for anti-PD-1-resistant metastatic lung cancer. V was clipped by 0 bases and J by 1 base, with 10 bases between them. Germline V lookup: CDR1 SGDLS, CDR2 YYNGEE. The CDR3 extends over 15 amino acids. This was the immunoSEQ v3 assay. The assay was immunoSEQ multiplex PCR, and TCRdb's table has in-frame clones only and misses some. The table records about 48,000 clones, about three quarters of them present only once.

This clonotype was obtained from a person aged 25 to 79 with non-small cell lung cancer. The rearrangement links TRBV9 to TRBJ2-5; D perhaps matches TRBD1 (5 bases). The source material was tumor tissue, sampled at baseline. CDR3 protein: CASSVAGKSQETQYF. Here the CDR3 DNA reads TGTGCCAGCAGCGTAGCAGGGAAATCCCAAGAGACCCAGTACTTC.